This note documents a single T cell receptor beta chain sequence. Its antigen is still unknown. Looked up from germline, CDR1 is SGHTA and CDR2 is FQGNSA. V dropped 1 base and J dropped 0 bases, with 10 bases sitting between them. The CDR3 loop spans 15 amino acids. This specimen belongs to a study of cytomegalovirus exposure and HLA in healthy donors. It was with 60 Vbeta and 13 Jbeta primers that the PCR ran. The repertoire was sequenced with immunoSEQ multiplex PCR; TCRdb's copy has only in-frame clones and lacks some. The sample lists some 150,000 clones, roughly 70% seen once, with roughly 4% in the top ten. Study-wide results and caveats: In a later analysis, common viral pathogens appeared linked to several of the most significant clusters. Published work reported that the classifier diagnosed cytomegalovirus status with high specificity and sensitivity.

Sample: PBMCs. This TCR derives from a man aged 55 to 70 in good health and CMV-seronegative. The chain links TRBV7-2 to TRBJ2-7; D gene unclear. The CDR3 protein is CASSLGSGNSYEQYF. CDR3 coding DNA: TGTGCCAGCAGCTTAGGCTCGGGTAACTCCTACGAGCAGTACTTC.